A single sample is the source of the 9 T cell receptor beta chains below, sequenced in a study of response to subunit inactivated influenza vaccine. One entry per CDR3 protein results from TCRdb running MiXCR on the RT-PCR reads. The repertoire holds under 850,000 distinct CDR3 sequences, with approximately 18% as singletons. The specimen was PBMCs from blood, collected around 5 days after vaccination. The receptors were gathered from a man aged 45 to 65 who received an inactivated influenza vaccine.

The V call is TRBV29-1, the J call TRBJ2-6; D remains unclear. V was shortened by 6 bases and J by 4 bases, with 10 bases between the two germline ends. This CDR3 region has 13 residues. Germline CDR1 reads SQVTM; CDR2 reads ANQGSEA. CDR3 sequence (DNA): TGCAGCGTAGGGCATGGGGGGGCCAACGTCCTGACTTTC. It is translated as CSVGHGGANVLTF.

This clonotype was observed at least ten times. This chain connects TRBV14 to TRBJ1-1; D is ambiguous. The germline V gene has CDR1 SGHDN and CDR2 FVKESK. The CDR3 covers 13 residues. V was trimmed by 4 bases and J by 6 bases, leaving 12 bases between them. The CDR3 DNA reads as TGTGCCAGCAGCCGACACCGGTCCTCTGAAGCTTTCTTT. Encoded protein: CASSRHRSSEAFF.

This rearrangement joins TRBV20-1 to TRBJ2-3; no definite D call. Per the germline V gene, CDR1 is DFQATT and CDR2 is SNEGSKA (reference sequence). This CDR3 is built from 12 residues. The V and J ends lost 3 bases and 2 bases respectively, with 6 bases between them. The CDR3 DNA reads TGCAGTGCTAGGACCCACACAGATACGCAGTATTTT. This codes for CSARTHTDTQYF.

This clonotype has just one count. J is TRBJ2-1 and V is TRBV7-2; TRBD2 aligns across 8 bases. The junction had 10 bases not matched to a gene; V was cut back by 3 bases and J by 12 bases. The CDR3 runs to 14 residues. CDR1 is SGHTA and CDR2 is FQGNSA in the germline V gene. DNA for the CDR3: TGTGCCAGCAGCTTGAGTCGGCGGGAGGTGGTGCAGTTCTTC. It specifies CASSLSRREVVQFF.

The chain is built from TRBV27 and TRBJ2-5, with a possible D match to TRBD1 (5 bases). The V end lost 4 bases, the J end lost 2 bases, and 8 bases lay between the germline ends. CDR3 size: 13 residues. Germline V CDR1 and CDR2: MNHEY, SMNVEV (reference sequence). The CDR3: CASSWAGQETQYF. The CDR3 bases are TGTGCCAGCAGTTGGGCAGGGCAAGAGACCCAGTACTTC.

The rearrangement joins TRBV20-1 to TRBJ2-7; 9 bases agree with TRBD2. Germline values: CDR1 DFQATT, CDR2 SNEGSKA (reference sequence). The CDR3 has 14 residues. The junction had 8 bases not matched to a gene; V was cut back by 3 bases and J by 5 bases. CDR3 in amino acids: CSASIPSGIHEQYF. DNA for the CDR3: TGCAGTGCTAGTATCCCTAGCGGGATCCACGAGCAGTACTTC.

This chain links TRBV13 with TRBJ2-5, with D perhaps TRBD1 (6 bases). Per the germline V gene, CDR1 is PRHDT and CDR2 is FYEKMQ (reference sequence). The V end was cut by 3 bases, the J end by 6 bases, with 8 bases between. This CDR3 has 12 residues. This CDR3 reads CASSFWGQTQYF. CDR3 sequence (DNA): TGTGCCAGCAGCTTCTGGGGGCAGACCCAGTACTTC.

The chain uses TRBV7-9 and TRBJ1-1; TRBD1 matches at 7 bases. CDR3 length: 14 residues. Germline trimming cut 3 bases from V and 5 bases from J; bases unmatched to any gene: 6. Germline lookup yields CDR1 SEHNR and CDR2 FQNEAQ (reference sequence). CDR3 DNA sequence: TGTGCCAGCAGCTTCACAGGGGCTGGAACTGAAGCTTTCTTT. Translation: CASSFTGAGTEAFF.

The table lists this clonotype with many counts. The rearrangement joins TRBV12-3 or TRBV12-4 to TRBJ2-7; TRBD2 is a possible D gene (5 bases). Trimming removed 4 bases at V and 2 bases at J, with 15 bases between. There are 15 residues in the CDR3. The CDR3 region has the DNA TGTGCCAGCAGTTACGGGGTACTAGGGACCTACGAGCAGTACTTC. Amino acid sequence: CASSYGVLGTYEQYF.